This T cell receptor beta chain is drawn from a study of blood T cells in healthy people across ages (dated by TCRdb to the mid-2010s). For context, the study as a whole: In model experiments, template switching captured roughly one uniquely barcoded TCR beta cDNA molecule for every two T cells. The donors were divided into four age groups: young (average approximately 17 years), middle-aged (approximately 41), aged (approximately 62) and long-lived (more than 75). To avoid experimental bias, donors of different ages were spread randomly across the sequencing lanes. The study measured age-related changes in TCR beta repertoire diversity using deep sequencing normalized with unique cDNA molecular identifiers. Two additional independent replicas of 1 million unique cDNA reads from the same blood draw were analyzed for two donors (one aged 18 to 29 and one aged 80 or older).

Receptor libraries were prepared by 5' RACE. The sequencer listed for this sample is Illumina HiSeq 2500. A second PCR of roughly 7 to 11 cycles was performed with a sample-barcoded 5' primer and a J-beta primer mix. A unique molecular identifier was introduced onto each TCR beta cDNA molecule by a template-switch 5' adaptor carrying 12 random nucleotides. At least 2.5 million CDR3-containing paired-end reads were obtained from each sample. All of the RNA was converted into first-strand cDNA using the Mint cDNA synthesis kit, with a TRBC-specific oligonucleotide serving as the primer. Following uracil-DNA glycosylase treatment, a first 18-cycle PCR with universal primers M1SS and BC2_uni_R was performed on all cDNA. From the authors' description of their analysis: For normalization, 1 million high-quality reads were randomly selected from each sample, with every read carrying a distinct molecular identifier. Reads with shared molecular identifiers were discarded instead of being binned into consensus sequences. MiTCR, run with a Q25 quality threshold and the strictest error-elimination algorithm, handled CDR3 identification, clonotype clustering and error correction. Lower-bound total TCR beta diversity was estimated with a nonparametric unseen species model using Euler transformation. TCRdb reprocessing: public reads trimmed at Q25 with fastp, clones called with MiXCR, in-frame beta chains kept. Each entry merges the rows of one CDR3 protein and shows their most common DNA and genes. TCRdb's processing, not the authors' own work, is the source of the V and J calls. The sample profile shows fewer than 900,000 distinct CDR3 sequences; roughly 43% of them were found once. 20% to 25% of the sample is held by the ten biggest clonotypes.

V and J are truncated by 9 bases and 10 bases respectively, leaving an intervening sequence of 21 bases. CDR1 ENHRY and CDR2 SYGVKD are derived from the germline V gene. From the cysteine up to the phenylalanine, the CDR3 has a length of 13 residues. Only the CDR3 DNA stays, 39 bases, in frame from base 1. As to this clonotype: Its antigen has not been determined. Per-base quality was not reported, and no clone a single base away is much larger than it.

The donors were some 39 Caucasian individuals from Russia, aged 6 to 90 years, who were systemically healthy. Each donor gave about 9.7 milliliters of peripheral blood, drawn into EDTA-treated Vacutainer tubes. Ficoll-Paque density-gradient centrifugation was used to isolate PBMCs, with at least 6.5 million obtained per sample. Total RNA, at least 6 micrograms per sample, was extracted from PBMCs with Trizol reagent. For every donor, an aliquot of PBMCs went through flow cytometry to measure the percentages of naive CD45RAhigh/CD27high T cells. Broad study findings and their caveats: Estimates of total diversity based on one million sequenced T cells were regarded as lower bounds and as underestimates. Observed TCR beta diversity per million T cells fell roughly linearly with age, and a significant reduction was already apparent by age roughly 40. Bulk unsorted PBMC profiling prevented conclusive comparison of naive and antigen-experienced compartments. Compared with the aged group, the long-lived group had more naive CD4+ T cells, fewer expanded clones and increased TCR diversity, a pattern suggesting age selection. There was a strong correlation between observed TCR beta diversity and the percentage of naive T cells measured by flow cytometry. The CMV infection status of donors was not known, potentially confounding age-related changes in expanded clonotypes.

The sequencing input was blood. The sequence derives from a woman aged 55-70 years in good health. This receptor chain uses TRBV10-3 and TRBJ1-1; TRBD1 is a possible D gene, resting on 5 matching bases. The nucleotides are TGTGCCATTACGGATGCCGGAGGGGCGGGAGCTTTCTTT. Its coded protein is CAITDAGGAGAFF.